The T cell receptor (beta chain) under discussion was sequenced for a study of human T cells and chemical hapten exposure. General study results and limits: Counts of TCRs expanded at PT1 correlated positively with patch test score.

TCRdb re-called the RACE reads with MiXCR, one entry per CDR3 protein. The sample includes 50,000 or so distinct CDR3 sequences, roughly 10% seen only once; the top ten take roughly 15%. The sample's time point: patch test 3, about 24 weeks after DPC sensitization. The treatment was: therapeutic diphenylcyclopropenone sensitization with weekly scalp DPC. Germline V gives CDR1 LGHDT, CDR2 YNNKEL (reference sequence). The ends lost 6 bases at V and 4 bases at J; junction bases unmatched: 10. The CDR3 is 16 amino acids. In this sample, this clonotype turned up many times. The antigen remains unidentified.

Sample: whole blood, taken in connection with sensitization to the hapten diphenylcyclopropenone (DPC). This TCR derives from a woman in her thirties or forties with alopecia areata. Some clones in this sample may be carry-over from other donors' samples. This chain uses TRBV3-1 with TRBJ2-5; the match to TRBD1 covers 11 bases. The CDR3 region is CASSPGQGAAGETQYF. The CDR3 region has the DNA TGTGCCAGCAGTCCAGGACAGGGGGCAGCAGGAGAGACCCAGTACTTC.